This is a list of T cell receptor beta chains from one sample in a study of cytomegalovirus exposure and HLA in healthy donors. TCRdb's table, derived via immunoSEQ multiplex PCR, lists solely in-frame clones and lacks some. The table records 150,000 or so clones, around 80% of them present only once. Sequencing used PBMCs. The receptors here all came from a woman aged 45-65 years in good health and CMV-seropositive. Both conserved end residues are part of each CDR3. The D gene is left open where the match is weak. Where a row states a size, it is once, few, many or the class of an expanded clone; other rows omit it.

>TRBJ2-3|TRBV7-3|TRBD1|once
CASSLTVTGGDTQYF
TGTGCCAGCAGCTTAACGGTTACAGGGGGGGATACGCAGTATTTT
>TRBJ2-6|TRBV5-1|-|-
CASSRDSSSGANVLTF
TGCGCCAGCAGCAGGGACTCGAGCTCTGGGGCCAACGTCCTGACTTTC
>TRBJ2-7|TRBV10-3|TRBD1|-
CAISESRYGQGNEQYF
TGTGCCATCAGTGAGTCGAGGTATGGACAGGGGAACGAGCAGTACTTC
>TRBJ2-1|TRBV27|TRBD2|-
CASSLGTSGANEQFF
TGTGCCAGCAGTCTGGGGACTAGCGGGGCTAATGAGCAGTTCTTC
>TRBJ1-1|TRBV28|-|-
CASNRGWEAFF
TGTGCCAGCAATCGGGGTTGGGAAGCTTTCTTT
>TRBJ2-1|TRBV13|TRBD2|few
CATASGGADEQFF
TGTGCCACCGCTAGCGGGGGGGCGGATGAGCAGTTCTTC
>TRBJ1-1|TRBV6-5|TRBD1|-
CASSYTGTGNTEAFF
TGTGCCAGCAGTTACACCGGGACAGGTAACACTGAAGCTTTCTTT
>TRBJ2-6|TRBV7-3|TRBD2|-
CASSPPGGGPLSGANVLTF
TGTGCCAGCAGCCCCCCGGGGGGGGGACCTCTATCCGGGGCCAACGTCCTGACTTTC
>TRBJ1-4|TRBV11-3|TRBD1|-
CATPGTGDEKLFF
TGTGCCACCCCCGGGACAGGGGATGAAAAACTGTTTTTT
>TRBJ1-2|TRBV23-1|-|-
CASSQSGIQVGGYGYTF
TGCGCCAGCAGTCAATCTGGAATTCAGGTAGGAGGCTATGGCTACACCTTC
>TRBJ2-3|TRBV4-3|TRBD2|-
CASSQDLAEGTDTQYF
TGCGCCAGCAGCCAAGATCTAGCGGAGGGCACAGATACGCAGTATTTT
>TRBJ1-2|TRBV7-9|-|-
CSSSRFWGLGGIDGYTF
TGTTCCAGCAGCCGTTTCTGGGGCTTAGGGGGAATCGATGGCTACACCTTC
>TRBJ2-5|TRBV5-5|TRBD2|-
CASSPGTSGFRETQYF
TGTGCCAGCAGCCCAGGGACTAGCGGTTTTCGGGAGACCCAGTACTTC
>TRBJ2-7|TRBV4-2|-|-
CASSQEYGQWQYF
TGTGCCAGCAGCCAAGAGTATGGTCAGTGGCAGTACTTC
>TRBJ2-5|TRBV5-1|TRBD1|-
CASSYDRGQAETQYF
TGCGCCAGCAGCTATGACAGGGGGCAAGCGGAGACCCAGTACTTC
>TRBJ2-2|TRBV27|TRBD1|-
CASSPRGQVRELFF
TGTGCCAGCAGTCCGCGGGGACAGGTCCGGGAGCTGTTTTTT
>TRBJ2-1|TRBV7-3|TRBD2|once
CASSRRTSDAQEQFF
TGTGCCAGCAGCCGCAGAACTAGCGATGCCCAGGAGCAGTTCTTC
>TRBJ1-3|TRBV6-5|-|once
CASRQSASGNTIYF
TGTGCCAGCAGACAGTCCGCCTCTGGAAACACCATATATTTT
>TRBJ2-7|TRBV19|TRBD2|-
CASSIVSGGPLYEQYF
TGTGCCAGTAGTATCGTCTCGGGGGGGCCTCTCTACGAGCAGTACTTC
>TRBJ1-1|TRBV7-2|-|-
CASSLVGGGTEAFF
TGTGCCAGCAGCTTAGTTGGAGGAGGGACTGAAGCTTTCTTT
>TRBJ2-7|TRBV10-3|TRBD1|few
CAISELGGVGYEQYF
TGTGCCATCAGTGAGTTAGGGGGCGTGGGTTACGAGCAGTACTTC
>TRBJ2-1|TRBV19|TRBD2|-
CASSIYGGRNYNEQFF
TGTGCCAGTAGTATCTACGGGGGGAGAAACTACAATGAGCAGTTCTTC
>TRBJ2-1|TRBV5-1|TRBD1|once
CASSWGGTGLISEQFF
TGCGCCAGCAGCTGGGGCGGGACAGGGCTTATTAGTGAGCAGTTCTTC
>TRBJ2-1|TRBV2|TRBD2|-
CAIHPGLAGQEQFF
TGTGCCATCCATCCGGGACTAGCGGGACAAGAGCAGTTCTTC
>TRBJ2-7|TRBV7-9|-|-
CASSLRTPPYEQYF
TGTGCCAGCAGCTTAAGAACACCACCCTACGAGCAGTACTTC
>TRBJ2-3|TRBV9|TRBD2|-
CASSLPLVREGYRPDTQYF
TGTGCCAGCAGCCTCCCTCTAGTGCGGGAGGGGTATAGGCCAGATACGCAGTATTTT
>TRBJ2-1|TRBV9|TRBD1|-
CASSVVGTGNFDEQFF
TGTGCCAGCAGCGTAGTCGGGACAGGAAACTTCGATGAGCAGTTCTTC
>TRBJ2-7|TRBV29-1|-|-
CSVREILAEQYF
TGCAGCGTTCGGGAGATCCTGGCAGAGCAGTACTTC
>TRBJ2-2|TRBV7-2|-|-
CASSWAGSRNTGELFF
TGTGCCAGCAGCTGGGCGGGGTCCCGAAACACCGGGGAGCTGTTTTTT
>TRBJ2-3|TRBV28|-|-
CASSFVGGYTDTQYF
TGTGCCAGCAGTTTCGTCGGGGGTTACACAGATACGCAGTATTTT
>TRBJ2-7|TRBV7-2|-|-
CASSLVGGNEQYF
TGTGCCAGCAGCTTGGTTGGAGGGAACGAGCAGTACTTC
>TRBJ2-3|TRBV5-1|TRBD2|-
CASSFVALAGTDTQYF
TGCGCCAGCAGCTTCGTCGCCTTAGCGGGTACAGATACGCAGTATTTT
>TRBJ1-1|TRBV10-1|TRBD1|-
CASSESIFGTGNTEAFF
TGCGCCAGCAGTGAGTCAATTTTCGGGACAGGGAACACTGAAGCTTTCTTT
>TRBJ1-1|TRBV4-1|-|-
CASSYASDRKAFF
TGCGCCAGCAGCTACGCTTCGGACAGAAAAGCTTTCTTT
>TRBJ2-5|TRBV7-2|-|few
CASSALASSQETQYF
TGTGCCAGCAGCGCTCTTGCTAGCTCCCAAGAGACCCAGTACTTC
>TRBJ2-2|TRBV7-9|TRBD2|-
CASSPGGVRETGELFF
TGTGCCAGCAGCCCCGGGGGGGTCAGAGAAACCGGGGAGCTGTTTTTT
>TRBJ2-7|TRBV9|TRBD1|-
CASNNAGQGSYEQYF
TGTGCCAGCAACAACGCGGGACAGGGTAGCTACGAGCAGTACTTC
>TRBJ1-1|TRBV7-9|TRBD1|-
CSSSLDDRAGQF
TGTTCCAGCAGCTTGGACGACAGGGCCGGCCAATTT
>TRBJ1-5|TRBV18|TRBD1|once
CASSPGTGGGNQPQHF
TGTGCCAGCTCACCTGGGACAGGGGGCGGCAATCAGCCCCAGCATTTT
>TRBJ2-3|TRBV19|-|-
CASSIGHRDTQYF
TGTGCCAGTAGTATCGGCCACAGGGATACGCAGTATTTT
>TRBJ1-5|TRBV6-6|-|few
CASSYYEDQPQHF
TGTGCCAGCAGTTATTACGAGGATCAGCCCCAGCATTTT
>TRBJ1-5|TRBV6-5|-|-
CASSGSGYQPQHF
TGTGCCAGCTCGGGGAGTGGCTATCAGCCCCAGCATTTT
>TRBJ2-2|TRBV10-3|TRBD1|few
CAISGRLTGGATTNTGELFF
TGTGCCATCAGTGGGAGGTTGACAGGGGGCGCAACCACCAACACCGGGGAGCTGTTTTTT
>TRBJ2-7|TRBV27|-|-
CASSLKGVGYEQYF
TGTGCCAGCAGTTTAAAAGGGGTAGGTTACGAGCAGTACTTC
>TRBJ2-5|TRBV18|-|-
CASSPSRGTQYF
TGTGCCAGCTCACCCAGCAGGGGGACCCAGTACTTC
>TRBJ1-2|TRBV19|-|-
CASSSPGLGGYTF
TGTGCCAGTTCATCGCCGGGGTTAGGTGGCTACACCTTC
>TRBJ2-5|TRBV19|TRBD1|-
CASSTGQGRFREETQYF
TGTGCCAGTAGTACGGGACAGGGTAGATTTCGAGAAGAGACCCAGTACTTC
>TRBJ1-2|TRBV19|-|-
CASNPGGGVGTYTF
TGTGCCAGTAATCCCGGGGGAGGAGTGGGGACGTACACCTTC
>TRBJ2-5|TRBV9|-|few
CASSHTRGGFETQYF
TGTGCCAGCAGCCACACACGAGGAGGCTTTGAGACCCAGTACTTC
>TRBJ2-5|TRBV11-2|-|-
CASSLPLLETQYF
TGTGCCAGCAGCCTACCTTTGTTAGAGACCCAGTACTTC
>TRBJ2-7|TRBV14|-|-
CASSHSLLEQYF
TGTGCCAGCAGCCACTCCCTCCTGGAGCAGTACTTC
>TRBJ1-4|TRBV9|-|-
CASSVDPSHEKLFF
TGTGCCAGCAGCGTAGATCCCAGTCATGAAAAACTGTTTTTT
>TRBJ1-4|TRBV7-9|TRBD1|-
CASSLGQGATEKLFF
TGTGCCAGCAGCTTAGGACAGGGGGCCACGGAAAAACTGTTTTTT